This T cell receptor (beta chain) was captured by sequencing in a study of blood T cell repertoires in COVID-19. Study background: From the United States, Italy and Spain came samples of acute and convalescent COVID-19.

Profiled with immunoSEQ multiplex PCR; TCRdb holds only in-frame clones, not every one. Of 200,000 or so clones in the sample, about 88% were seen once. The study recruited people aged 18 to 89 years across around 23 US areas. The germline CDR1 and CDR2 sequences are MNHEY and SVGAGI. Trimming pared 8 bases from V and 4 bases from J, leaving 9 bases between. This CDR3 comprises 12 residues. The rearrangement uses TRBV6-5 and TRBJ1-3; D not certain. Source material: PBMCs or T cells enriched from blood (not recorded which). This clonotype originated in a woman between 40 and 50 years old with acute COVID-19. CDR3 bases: TGTGCCAGCGGCACCTCAGGAAACACCATATATTTT. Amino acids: CASGTSGNTIYF.